The 22 T cell receptor beta chains below were found in one sample sequenced in a study of beta chain features in type 1 diabetes. The study reverse transcribed the entire isolated RNA, so it sequenced expressed TCRB transcripts. Using immunoSEQ multiplex PCR, the repertoire was profiled, and TCRdb retains in-frame clones only, with some absent. The repertoire holds about 250,000 clones, with roughly 15% as singletons. The sample taken for sequencing was naive CD4+ T cells from blood. These receptors came from a woman aged 40 to 50 in good health.

The CDR3 nucleotides are TGTGCCAGCAAAATTATAGGGGGAAAAACCGGGGAGCTGTTTTTT. Protein: CASKIIGGKTGELFF. The V gene is TRBV5-6, the J gene TRBJ2-2; tentative D call: TRBD1 (6 bases). The CDR3 length is 15 residues. Germline V gene sequence: CDR1 SGHDT, CDR2 YYEEEE. V lost 6 bases, J lost 5 bases, and 17 bases lay in between.

This clone was recorded a few times. The chain uses TRBV5-1 and TRBJ1-1; TRBD1 aligns across 7 bases. Looked up from germline, CDR1 is SGHRS and CDR2 is YFSETQ. This CDR3 comprises 14 residues. V trimming: 3 bases; J trimming: 1 base; junction bases outside the gene matches: 3. CDR3 sequence (DNA): TGCGCCAGCAGCTGGGGACAGCCGAACACTGAAGCTTTCTTT. It yields the protein CASSWGQPNTEAFF.

The V gene is TRBV2, the J gene TRBJ1-1; no clear D. CDR1 SNHLY and CDR2 FYNNEI come from the germline V gene. V was clipped by 4 bases and J by 4 bases, with 13 bases between them. The CDR3 is 14 residues long. The CDR3 sequence: CASSATEWVTEAFF. CDR3 nucleotide sequence: TGTGCCAGCAGTGCTACAGAATGGGTCACTGAAGCTTTCTTT.

The chain has TRBV2 and TRBJ2-3; TRBD2 agrees at 11 bases. Trimming cost V 7 bases and J 1 base; bases outside gene matches: 4. The CDR3 runs to 15 residues. Germline V gene data show CDR1 as SNHLY and CDR2 as FYNNEI. CDR3 in DNA: TGTGCCAGCACTCGACTAGCGGGGCGCACAGATACGCAGTATTTT. This codes for CASTRLAGRTDTQYF.

This clone was seen more than once but under ten times. J is TRBJ2-3 and V is TRBV7-2, with a weak D call TRBD1 (5 bases). Looked up from germline, CDR1 is SGHTA and CDR2 is FQGNSA. The CDR3 covers 15 residues. Trimming stripped 1 base from V and 5 bases from J, with 13 bases between. The CDR3 bases are TGTGCCAGCAGCTTAGAGGGGTCAGTGGGAGATACGCAGTATTTT. Its protein is CASSLEGSVGDTQYF.

This clone has a handful of counts. This chain uses TRBV6-6 with TRBJ1-5; D gene unclear. This CDR3 spans 13 amino acids. CDR1 MNHNY and CDR2 SVGAGI come from the germline V gene (reference sequence). Trimming removed 7 bases at V and 0 bases at J, with 7 bases between. Written as DNA, the CDR3 is TGTGCCAGCACAGAATATAGCAATCAGCCCCAGCATTTT. It yields the protein CASTEYSNQPQHF.

This clone was seen only a few times. The rearrangement uses TRBV9 and TRBJ2-5; TRBD1 agrees at 8 bases. Germline loops: CDR1 SGDLS, CDR2 YYNGEE. The length of the CDR3 is 19 residues. V lost 4 bases, J lost 3 bases, and 20 bases stayed unmatched. The CDR3 DNA reads TGTGCCAGCAGCCTCCGGGACAGGTTCCGTATTGCAGAGGAAGAGACCCAGTACTTC. Translation: CASSLRDRFRIAEEETQYF.

This clone was counted between two and nine times. J is TRBJ2-2 and V is TRBV5-1; TRBD2 might be the D (5 bases). The CDR3 has 14 residues. The ends were cut back, 4 bases at V and 5 bases at J, with 12 bases in the middle. Germline lookup yields CDR1 SGHRS and CDR2 YFSETQ. CDR3 sequence (DNA): TGCGCCAGCAGCGGCGGAGGTTGGACCGGGGAGCTGTTTTTT. Translation gives CASSGGGWTGELFF. Complete variable domain (other parts from reference TRBV5-1 and TRBJ2-2): KAGVTQTPRYLIKTRGQQVTLSCSPISGHRSVSWYQQTPGQGLQFLFEYFSETQRNKGNFPGRFSGRQFSNSRSEMNVSTLELGDSALYLCASSGGGWTGELFFGEGSRLTVL.

V and J are TRBV5-1 and TRBJ1-1; 9 bases map to TRBD1. CDR3 length: 16 amino acids. The trim removed 4 bases at V and 2 bases at J, leaving 9 bases unmatched. CDR1 and CDR2 (germline): SGHRS, YFSETQ. CDR3 loop: CASSVIPGQGNTEAFF. The CDR3 coding sequence is TGCGCCAGCAGCGTCATCCCGGGACAGGGTAACACTGAAGCTTTCTTT.

V is TRBV2 and J is TRBJ1-5; D ambiguous. The CDR3 runs to 14 residues. From germline, CDR1 is SNHLY and CDR2 FYNNEI. Trimming took 0 bases from V and 5 from J, leaving 8 bases between them. This CDR3 is CASSEASFDQPQHF. CDR3 DNA: TGTGCCAGCAGTGAAGCCAGTTTCGATCAGCCCCAGCATTTT.

The table lists this clone with a few counts. The J gene is TRBJ2-7, the V gene TRBV27; D is possibly TRBD1 (7 bases). The CDR3 has 15 amino acids. The germline V gene has CDR1 MNHEY and CDR2 SMNVEV (reference sequence). Trimming cost V 6 bases and J 2 bases, with 17 bases left between them. CDR3 amino acids: CASRRPGGSPYEQYF. The CDR3 nucleotides read TGTGCCAGCAGGAGACCAGGGGGGTCACCCTACGAGCAGTACTTC.

This clone was observed a few times. V usage is TRBV5-8 and J usage is TRBJ1-2; TRBD1 is a possible D gene (5 bases). This CDR3 is 14 amino acids long. CDR1 is SGHTS and CDR2 is YDEGEE in the germline V gene. V lost 7 bases and J lost 4, with 17 bases in between. Written as DNA, the CDR3 is TGTGCCAGCGCAAGTACAGGAGACGTCTATGGCTACACCTTC. As protein: CASASTGDVYGYTF.

This chain joins TRBV4-1 and TRBJ2-1; 9 bases are a match to TRBD2. V trimming: 5 bases; J trimming: 6 bases; junction bases outside the gene matches: 11. Per the germline V gene, CDR1 is MGHRA and CDR2 is YSYEKL. The CDR3 is 16 residues long. The chain's CDR3 is CASSEAAGGFFNEQFF. CDR3 nucleotide sequence: TGCGCCAGCAGCGAGGCTGCGGGGGGGTTTTTCAATGAGCAGTTCTTC.

The gene calls are TRBV25-1 and TRBJ1-1; TRBD1 might be the D (5 bases). Germline loops: CDR1 MGHDK, CDR2 SYGVNS. The CDR3 loop spans 14 amino acids. V was trimmed by 2 bases and J by 2 bases, leaving 9 bases between them. CDR3 nucleotides: TGTGCCAGCAGTGAAGCAGGGACTAACACTGAAGCTTTCTTT. Protein product: CASSEAGTNTEAFF.

Concerning this clone itself: The identical CDR3 is also encoded by other nucleotide sequences in the sample. V usage is TRBV27 and J usage is TRBJ2-5; 9 bases agree with TRBD2. Germline loops: CDR1 MNHEY, CDR2 SMNVEV (reference sequence). V lost 6 bases and J lost 0; bases outside the gene matches: 8. The CDR3 runs to 16 residues. The CDR3 bases are TGTGCCAGCAGCCGTACTAGCGGGTGGTACCAAGAGACCCAGTACTTC. Protein: CASSRTSGWYQETQYF.

This clone was observed a few times. J is TRBJ1-2 and V is TRBV5-4; D possibly corresponds to TRBD1 (5 bases). Deletions cut 4 bases from V and 6 bases from J, with 19 bases between. Germline V gene lookup returns CDR1 SGHNT and CDR2 YYREEE (reference sequence). There are 15 residues in the CDR3. The CDR3 spells CASSPPVGQPHGYTF. For the CDR3, the DNA is TGTGCCAGCAGCCCCCCGGTGGGGCAGCCTCATGGCTACACCTTC. Variable domain in full (rest from reference TRBV5-4 and TRBJ1-2): ETGVTQSPTHLIKTRGQQVTLRCSSQSGHNTVSWYQQALGQGPQFIFQYYREEENGRGNFPPRFSGLQFPNYSSELNVNALELDDSALYLCASSPPVGQPHGYTFGSGTRLTVV.

This clone has just a few counts. The V call is TRBV29-1, the J call TRBJ1-2; the D gene is possibly TRBD1 (5 bases). V lost 3 bases, J lost 1 base, and 12 bases lay in between. The CDR3 is 14 residues long. CDR1 is SQVTM and CDR2 is ANQGSEA in the germline V gene. The CDR3: CSVDRAQGNYGYTF. The CDR3 DNA reads TGCAGCGTTGATCGAGCCCAGGGTAACTATGGCTACACCTTC.

The chain combines TRBV12-5 with TRBJ1-2, with D perhaps TRBD1 (5 bases). Per the germline V gene, CDR1 is LGHNT and CDR2 is FRNRAP. This CDR3 region has 13 residues. Trimming took off 4 bases at V and 3 bases at J, with 9 bases between the two ends. CDR3 protein: CASGWGHDYGYTF. The CDR3 DNA sequence: TGTGCTAGTGGTTGGGGCCACGACTATGGCTACACCTTC.

The V and J genes are TRBV18 and TRBJ1-5, with a weak D call TRBD1 (5 bases). Trimming left V 3 bases short and J 5 bases short, with 11 bases between. CDR1 is KGHSH, CDR2 LQKENI, per germline. The length of the CDR3 is 14 residues. CDR3 in DNA: TGTGCCAGCTCACCCAGGGTTGGGGATCAGCCCCAGCATTTT. Its translation is CASSPRVGDQPQHF.

This clone was seen repeatedly, ten times or more. The chain combines TRBV13 with TRBJ2-1; the D gene is possibly TRBD2 (6 bases). CDR1 is PRHDT, CDR2 FYEKMQ, per germline (reference sequence). This CDR3 spans 12 amino acids. Trimming took 5 bases from V and 12 from J, leaving 14 bases between them. The CDR3 spells CASSLSGYGQFF. The CDR3 coding sequence is TGTGCCAGCAGCCTGAGCGGGTATGGGCAGTTCTTC.

The chain couples TRBV5-5 to TRBJ1-4; 8 nucleotides align to TRBD1. The ends lost 5 bases at V and 4 bases at J; junction bases unmatched: 7. Looked up from germline, CDR1 is SGHKS and CDR2 is YYEKEE (reference sequence). The CDR3 loop spans 15 amino acids. The CDR3 protein is CASRGGQGVNEKLFF. The CDR3 DNA is TGTGCCAGCAGAGGAGGACAGGGCGTTAATGAAAAACTGTTTTTT.

This clone was counted a few times. V and J are TRBV5-6 and TRBJ2-5; TRBD2 might be the D (5 bases). The CDR3 has 16 amino acids. Trimming pared 4 bases from V and 5 bases from J, leaving 21 bases between. The germline gives CDR1 SGHDT, CDR2 YYEEEE. This CDR3 is CASSPGSRRAWETQYF. The CDR3 DNA reads TGTGCCAGCAGCCCTGGGAGTAGACGGGCTTGGGAGACCCAGTACTTC.